One and the same sample provided the 27 T cell receptor beta chains below, sequenced in a study of neurological immune-mediated disorders. MiXCR, run by TCRdb on the 5' RACE reads, gives a single entry per CDR3 protein. The sample includes about 46,000 distinct CDR3 sequences, around 2% of them seen just once. Source material: PBMCs. The receptors here all came from a woman in her thirties or forties with multiple sclerosis.

This clonotype was counted at least ten times. This chain uses TRBV7-2 with TRBJ2-3, with 7 bases matching TRBD1. Unmatched junction bases numbered 5, after V lost 10 bases and J lost 1 base. Germline CDR1 is SGHTA and CDR2 is FQGNSA. The CDR3 loop spans 13 amino acids. The CDR3, as DNA: TGTGCCACTAGCCAGGGGGGCACAGATACGCAGTATTTT. This codes for CATSQGGTDTQYF.

This clonotype was seen many times. V is TRBV18 and J is TRBJ1-5; 10 bases agree with TRBD1. The CDR3 is made up of 19 amino acids. CDR1 and CDR2 (germline): KGHSH, LQKENI. Trimming took 1 base from V and 4 from J; bases not matched to a gene: 13. The chain's CDR3 is CASSPRGQGVLEGNQPQHF. DNA for the CDR3: TGTGCCAGCTCACCACGAGGACAGGGGGTCTTAGAGGGGAATCAGCCCCAGCATTTT.

This clonotype has at least ten counts. This chain connects TRBV20-1 to TRBJ2-7, with unresolved D. V lost 2 bases, J lost 5 bases, and 7 bases lay in between. CDR1 DFQATT and CDR2 SNEGSKA come from the germline V gene (reference sequence). CDR3 length: 11 amino acids. DNA of the CDR3: TGCAGTGCTAGAAGTGCCCACGAGCAGTACTTC. This codes for CSARSAHEQYF.

This clonotype has a count of ten or more. The chain links TRBV5-1 to TRBJ1-1; 7 positions match TRBD1. Trimming removed 6 bases from V and 4 bases from J; junction bases left unmatched: 9. CDR1 is SGHRS and CDR2 is YFSETQ in the germline V gene. The CDR3 covers 14 residues. The CDR3 nucleotides are TGCGCCAGCAACTCGGGACAGATCTCCACTGAAGCTTTCTTT. Translation gives CASNSGQISTEAFF.

Ten or more counts support this clonotype. This chain joins TRBV6-5 and TRBJ2-7; D is perhaps TRBD2 (5 bases). Germline V lookup: CDR1 MNHEY, CDR2 SVGAGI. The CDR3 consists of 16 residues. The germline V and J ends were trimmed by 1 base and 0 bases, with 13 bases remaining between them. The CDR3, as DNA: TGTGCCAGCAGTTACTGGTCGGGATGGAGCTCCTACGAGCAGTACTTC. This gives the protein CASSYWSGWSSYEQYF.

This clonotype was seen many times. V gene TRBV5-1 combines with J gene TRBJ2-3; TRBD2 aligns across 11 bases. The V and J ends lost 4 bases and 1 base, in that order; junction bases with no gene match: 5. CDR1 is SGHRS, CDR2 YFSETQ, per germline. This CDR3 spans 16 amino acids. The CDR3 loop reads CASSVVLAGGTDTQYF. The CDR3 bases are TGCGCCAGCAGCGTCGTACTAGCGGGGGGCACAGATACGCAGTATTTT.

This clonotype came up many times. The rearrangement links TRBV7-2 to TRBJ2-3, with 7 bases identical to TRBD2. With 1 base clipped from V and 0 bases from J, the junction kept 7 bases outside the gene matches. The germline gives CDR1 SGHTA, CDR2 FQGNSA. This CDR3 contains 17 residues. This chain's CDR3 is CASSLVLAVSSTDTQYF. In nucleotides, the CDR3 is TGTGCCAGCAGCTTAGTGCTAGCGGTGTCTAGCACAGATACGCAGTATTTT.

This clonotype was counted ten times or more. The rearrangement joins TRBV9 to TRBJ2-2, with D possibly being TRBD2 (6 bases). The CDR3 extends over 15 amino acids. The V and J ends lost 4 bases and 6 bases respectively, with 16 bases between them. Germline V CDR1 and CDR2: SGDLS, YYNGEE. In nucleotides, the CDR3 is TGTGCCAGCAGCCCCCTTGGGCCGGGGGCCGGGGAGCTGTTTTTT. Encoded protein: CASSPLGPGAGELFF.

There are many counts of this clonotype. The chain combines TRBV3-1 with TRBJ2-1; D possibly uses TRBD1 or TRBD2 (5 bases each). Between the trimmed V and J ends, which lost 1 base and 0 bases, there was a span of 10 bases. From germline, CDR1 is LGHDT and CDR2 YNNKEL (reference sequence). The CDR3 runs 16 residues. The CDR3 region has the DNA TGTGCCAGCAGCCAAGCTTCGGGGCTCTCCTACAATGAGCAGTTCTTC. It translates to CASSQASGLSYNEQFF.

The V and J genes are TRBV5-1 and TRBJ2-7, with 12 positions matching TRBD2. The V gene end was trimmed by 5 bases and the J gene end by 5 bases; junction bases not matched to a gene: 8. The germline V gene encodes CDR1 SGHRS and CDR2 YFSETQ. The CDR3 runs to 15 residues. CDR3 sequence (DNA): TGCGCCAGCAGACCTGTACTAGCGGGGGGTGACGAGCAGTACTTC. Protein: CASRPVLAGGDEQYF.

This clonotype occurred many times. The chain couples TRBV5-1 to TRBJ2-7; 9 bases fit TRBD1. Germline V gives CDR1 SGHRS, CDR2 YFSETQ. This CDR3 spans 16 amino acids. The V segment lost 4 bases and the J segment 2 bases; nucleotides outside the gene matches: 10. The CDR3 sequence: CASSGNRGPTPYEQYF. The CDR3 DNA follows: TGCGCCAGCAGCGGGAACAGGGGGCCAACCCCCTACGAGCAGTACTTC.

This clonotype was seen repeatedly, ten times or more. V and J are TRBV21-1 and TRBJ2-4. TRBV21-1 is designated a pseudogene. The CDR3 loop spans 17 amino acids. In DNA, the CDR3 is TGTGCCAGCAGCAAAGTTAGAGGATCACTAGCCAAAAACATTCAGTACTTC. Protein product: CASSKVRGSLAKNIQYF.

This clonotype was counted many times. The V gene is TRBV5-1, the J gene TRBJ2-1, with D unresolved. The CDR3 spans 13 residues. CDR1 SGHRS and CDR2 YFSETQ come from the germline V gene. Trimming left V 0 bases short and J 10 bases short, with 11 bases between. The CDR3 sequence is CASSLEASGEQFF. The CDR3 DNA sequence: TGCGCCAGCAGCTTGGAGGCCTCCGGGGAGCAGTTCTTC.

This clonotype has at least ten counts. V usage is TRBV5-1 and J usage is TRBJ2-5; possibly TRBD1 or TRBD2 for D (5 bases each). The CDR3 covers 13 residues. Trimming shortened V by 4 bases and J by 1 base, and 8 bases separated the two germline ends. Germline V CDR1 and CDR2: SGHRS, YFSETQ. Here the CDR3 DNA reads TGCGCCAGCAGCCTGGGGGTCCAAGAGACCCAGTACTTC. Amino acids: CASSLGVQETQYF. The full variable domain, in which reference TRBV5-1 and TRBJ2-5 provide the parts outside the CDR3, is KAGVTQTPRYLIKTRGQQVTLSCSPISGHRSVSWYQQTPGQGLQFLFEYFSETQRNKGNFPGRFSGRQFSNSRSEMNVSTLELGDSALYLCASSLGVQETQYFGPGTRLLVL.

This clonotype showed up many times. The genes are TRBV7-9 and TRBJ2-1, with D possibly being TRBD2 (7 bases). V was cut by 0 bases and J by 1 base, with 19 bases left in between. The CDR3 contains 19 residues. Looked up from germline, CDR1 is SEHNR and CDR2 is FQNEAQ (reference sequence). CDR3 sequence (DNA): TGTGCCAGCAGCTTAGCGCGGGGAGGCGGGGGCTGGTCCTACAATGAGCAGTTCTTC. Its translation: CASSLARGGGGWSYNEQFF.

This clonotype was detected many times. V gene TRBV7-2 combines with J gene TRBJ2-3; no clear D gene. Trimming took 1 base from V and 5 from J, leaving 4 bases between them. The CDR3 runs 12 residues. Per germline, CDR1 SGHTA and CDR2 FQGNSA. The CDR3 sequence: CASSLDGDTQYF. CDR3 sequence (DNA): TGTGCCAGCAGCTTAGACGGAGATACGCAGTATTTT.

This clonotype was counted at least ten times. V gene TRBV20-1 combines with J gene TRBJ1-2; possibly TRBD1 for D (6 bases). Germline CDR1 is DFQATT and CDR2 is SNEGSKA (reference sequence). There are 12 residues in the CDR3. V lost 6 bases, J lost 4 bases, and 12 bases lay in between. CDR3 DNA: TGCAGTGCGGAACAGGGCGGCTATGGCTACACCTTC. It yields the protein CSAEQGGYGYTF.

This clonotype was found many times. The V and J genes are TRBV11-2 and TRBJ1-3; D uncertain. The CDR3 loop spans 15 amino acids. Trimming removed 5 bases from V and 4 bases from J, with 15 bases in between. Germline CDR1 is SGHAT and CDR2 is FQNNGV. The chain's CDR3 is CASSPIGGLGNTIYF. The CDR3, as DNA: TGTGCCAGCAGCCCCATAGGCGGGTTAGGAAACACCATATATTTT. The full variable domain, with the rest looked up from reference TRBV11-2 and TRBJ1-3, is EAGVAQSPRYKIIEKRQSVAFWCNPISGHATLYWYQQILGQGPKLLIQFQNNGVVDDSQLPKDRFSAERLKGVDSTLKIQPAKLEDSAVYLCASSPIGGLGNTIYFGEGSWLTVV.

This clonotype has at least ten counts. V and J are TRBV29-1 and TRBJ1-2; unclear D gene. Germline CDR1 and CDR2: SQVTM and ANQGSEA. Trimming pared 6 bases from V and 6 bases from J, leaving 11 bases between. The CDR3 is made up of 11 amino acids. The CDR3 loop is CSVKHMDGYTF. CDR3 nucleotides: TGCAGCGTAAAACACATGGATGGCTACACCTTC.

This clonotype showed up many times. V gene TRBV24-1 combines with J gene TRBJ2-3; 7 bases align to TRBD2. The V and J ends lost 5 bases and 2 bases, in that order; junction bases with no gene match: 3. This CDR3 has 14 amino acids. Germline CDR1 is KGHDR and CDR2 is SFDVKD. In nucleotides, the CDR3 is TGTGCCACCAGTGGGCGGGGGTCCACAGATACGCAGTATTTT. Translated, it gives CATSGRGSTDTQYF.

This clonotype came up many times. This chain links TRBV10-3 with TRBJ1-2; no clear D. CDR1 and CDR2 (germline): ENHRY, SYGVKD. The CDR3 covers 11 residues. The germline V and J ends were trimmed by 3 bases and 6 bases, with 5 bases remaining between them. In nucleotides, the CDR3 is TGTGCCATCAGTGACGGGGATGGCTACACCTTC. Its protein is CAISDGDGYTF.

This clonotype was seen at least ten times. The chain carries TRBV13 and TRBJ1-2, with unresolved D. Germline values: CDR1 PRHDT, CDR2 FYEKMQ (reference sequence). V lost 3 bases and J lost 2, with 10 bases in between. This CDR3 contains 14 residues. The chain's CDR3 is CASSLRATNYGYTF. The CDR3 DNA reads as TGTGCCAGCAGCTTGCGGGCGACGAACTATGGCTACACCTTC.

This clonotype showed up just a few times. It may be a read error: a sequence one base away is much more abundant. The chain is built from TRBV20-1 and TRBJ1-2; a weak D match, TRBD1 (5 bases). Germline V CDR1 and CDR2: DFQATT, SNEGSKA (reference sequence). This CDR3 spans 15 amino acids. V lost 6 bases to trimming and J lost 0 bases, with 17 bases between them. CDR3 sequence reads: CSAPLGTGANYGYTF. The CDR3 bases are TGCAGTGCCCCGCTAGGGACCGGGGCTAACTATGGCTACACCTTC.

This clonotype was observed many times. The genes are TRBV5-1 and TRBJ2-1; D may be TRBD1 (6 bases). CDR1 is SGHRS, CDR2 YFSETQ, per germline. The CDR3 spans 13 residues. V lost 0 bases, J lost 5 bases, and 6 bases lay in between. CDR3 DNA sequence: TGCGCCAGCAGCTTGGGGGACAACAATGAGCAGTTCTTC. Translating gives CASSLGDNNEQFF.

This clonotype has a count of ten or more. This sequence joins TRBV29-1 and TRBJ2-1, with D possibly TRBD2 on 6 matching bases. This CDR3 has 16 amino acids. CDR1 is SQVTM, CDR2 ANQGSEA, per germline. V lost 0 bases to trimming and J lost 0 bases, with 12 bases between them. In DNA form, the CDR3 reads TGCAGCGTTGAAGATCAACGGGAGAGCTCCTACAATGAGCAGTTCTTC. It encodes CSVEDQRESSYNEQFF.

This clonotype was found many times. The chain has TRBV12-3 or TRBV12-4 and TRBJ2-3, with no clear D. Trimming left V 6 bases short and J 5 bases short, with 12 bases between. The CDR3 loop spans 13 amino acids. CDR3 in DNA: TGTGCCAGCAGGGTGATTGGTTTAGATACGCAGTATTTT. Translation: CASRVIGLDTQYF.

In its sample, this clonotype was seen many times. This chain connects TRBV5-1 to TRBJ2-7; D might be TRBD1 (6 bases). This CDR3 is built from 13 residues. CDR1 is SGHRS, CDR2 YFSETQ, per germline. Trimming left V 3 bases short and J 0 bases short, with 7 bases between. The DNA of the CDR3 is TGCGCCAGCAGCTCGGGACACTCCTACGAGCAGTACTTC. Its translation: CASSSGHSYEQYF.